These 30 T cell receptor beta chains were sequenced from one sample in a study of cytomegalovirus exposure and HLA in healthy donors. The primer mix had 60 Vbeta and 13 Jbeta primers. The assay was immunoSEQ multiplex PCR, and TCRdb's table has in-frame clones only and misses some. The table shows approximately 110,000 clones, with around 85% occurring only once. The specimen was PBMCs. These receptors were collected from a man aged 30-40 years in good health and CMV-seropositive.

Here the CDR3 DNA reads TGTGCCAGCAGTGAATTCTCGCGGGGGGCAACAGATACGCAGTATTTT. Translating gives CASSEFSRGATDTQYF. The chain is built from TRBV6-4 and TRBJ2-3; 8 bases are shared with TRBD2. CDR1 is MRHNA, CDR2 SNTAGT, per germline. The length of the CDR3 is 16 residues. Trimming took 3 bases from V and 3 from J; bases not matched to a gene: 8.

The chain combines TRBV5-1 with TRBJ2-7; maybe TRBD1 (7 bases). Per germline, CDR1 SGHRS and CDR2 YFSETQ. This CDR3 is built from 15 residues. V was clipped by 3 bases and J by 5 bases, with 18 bases between them. DNA for the CDR3: TGCGCCAGCAGCTCAACAGGGGAGGTCTACGACGAGCAGTACTTC. Protein product: CASSSTGEVYDEQYF. Complete variable domain (other parts from reference TRBV5-1 and TRBJ2-7): KAGVTQTPRYLIKTRGQQVTLSCSPISGHRSVSWYQQTPGQGLQFLFEYFSETQRNKGNFPGRFSGRQFSNSRSEMNVSTLELGDSALYLCASSSTGEVYDEQYFGPGTRLTVT.

A few counts support this clone. The chain joins TRBV6-1 to TRBJ1-1, with no clear D. From germline, CDR1 is MNHNS and CDR2 SASEGT. This CDR3 has 16 residues. V shed 3 bases and J shed 0 bases, with 14 bases lying between them. CDR3 sequence reads: CASSEAGGFMNTEAFF. CDR3 in DNA: TGTGCCAGCAGTGAGGCTGGCGGCTTCATGAACACTGAAGCTTTCTTT.

The DNA for the CDR3 is TGCGCCAGCAGCAAAACAGGGGGGAACTATGGCTACACCTTC. Amino acid sequence: CASSKTGGNYGYTF. The chain couples TRBV5-1 to TRBJ1-2; TRBD1 agrees at 8 bases. Trimming cost V 4 bases and J 2 bases; bases outside gene matches: 4. Germline-derived CDR1 and CDR2 are SGHRS and YFSETQ. The CDR3 runs 14 residues.

This clone was observed a single time. The chain combines TRBV7-2 with TRBJ1-5; D is unresolved. V lost 4 bases to trimming and J lost 0 bases, with 10 bases between them. Germline V gene lookup returns CDR1 SGHTA and CDR2 FQGNSA. The CDR3 spans 15 residues. CDR3 sequence (DNA): TGTGCCAGCAGCTACAGACCGGATAGCAATCAGCCCCAGCATTTT. This sequence encodes CASSYRPDSNQPQHF.

V and J are TRBV11-1 and TRBJ2-3, with 9 bases matching TRBD1. The germline CDR1 and CDR2 sequences are SGHAT and FQDESV (reference sequence). This CDR3 spans 14 amino acids. J lost 8 bases, V lost 5 bases, and 8 bases had no gene match. CDR3 residues: CASSPTDRGGTQYF. The CDR3 nucleotides read TGTGCCAGCAGCCCTACCGACAGGGGGGGTACGCAGTATTTT.

The gene calls are TRBV19 and TRBJ1-2, with 10 bases identical to TRBD1. Germline CDR1 and CDR2: LNHDA and SQIVND (reference sequence). Unmatched junction bases numbered 8, after V lost 7 bases and J lost 3 bases. The CDR3 has 15 amino acids. CDR3: CASTQGDRGYYGYTF. DNA of the CDR3: TGTGCCAGTACCCAAGGGGACAGGGGATACTATGGCTACACCTTC.

The chain has TRBV10-3 and TRBJ1-5; D not resolved. The germline gives CDR1 ENHRY, CDR2 SYGVKD. The CDR3 consists of 16 residues. The V end lost 2 bases, the J end lost 5 bases, and 16 bases lay between the germline ends. CDR3 DNA sequence: TGTGCCATCAGTGAGCCGGGCAGGTGGGAGGATCAGCCCCAGCATTTT. Translated, it gives CAISEPGRWEDQPQHF.

This chain uses TRBV5-1 with TRBJ1-2, with TRBD1 matching over 7 bases. Germline trimming cut 4 bases from V and 1 base from J; bases unmatched to any gene: 4. The CDR3 is 14 residues long. Germline values: CDR1 SGHRS, CDR2 YFSETQ. The CDR3 here is CASSQGQDNYGYTF. The CDR3 coding sequence is TGCGCCAGCAGCCAAGGACAGGATAACTATGGCTACACCTTC.

The chain combines TRBV7-3 with TRBJ2-3; 12 nucleotides match TRBD2. The junction had 13 bases not matched to a gene; V was cut back by 2 bases and J by 13 bases. Germline V gives CDR1 SGHTA, CDR2 FQGTGA. This CDR3 region has 16 residues. CDR3 protein: CASSLGLAGFAGPEYF. In DNA, the CDR3 is TGTGCCAGCAGCTTAGGACTAGCGGGATTCGCCGGTCCGGAGTATTTT. The full variable domain, completed using reference TRBV7-3 and TRBJ2-3, is GAGVSQTPSNKVTEKGKYVELRCDPISGHTALYWYRQSLGQGPEFLIYFQGTGAADDSGLPNDRFFAVRPEGSVSTLKIQRTERGDSAVYLCASSLGLAGFAGPEYFGPGTRLTVL.

This chain uses TRBV10-3 with TRBJ1-6; tentative D call: TRBD1 (5 bases). The CDR3 loop spans 14 amino acids. With 6 bases removed from V and 10 bases from J, the gap between germline ends came to 16 bases. Germline CDR1 reads ENHRY; CDR2 reads SYGVKD. In nucleotides, the CDR3 is TGTGCCATCAGGGAAATGGGTCAGGGATCACCCCTCCACTTT. It yields the protein CAIREMGQGSPLHF.

This clone was seen a single time. The chain couples TRBV4-2 to TRBJ1-1; D gene uncertain. V lost 0 bases and J lost 5, with 7 bases in between. CDR1 is LGHNA and CDR2 is YNFKEQ in the germline V gene. The CDR3 is 13 amino acids. CDR3 DNA sequence: TGTGCCAGCAGCCAAGATAGAGAGACTGAAGCTTTCTTT. It translates to CASSQDRETEAFF.

The chain joins TRBV6-1 to TRBJ2-3; D is possibly TRBD1 (6 bases). V was clipped by 4 bases and J by 3 bases, with 11 bases between them. The V gene's germline CDR1 is MNHNS and CDR2 SASEGT. CDR3 length equals 14 residues. The CDR3 DNA follows: TGTGCCAGCAGTGCCATGGGGGCGACAGATACGCAGTATTTT. This encodes CASSAMGATDTQYF.

The chain recombines TRBV5-1 with TRBJ1-5; 7 positions match TRBD1. The germline V gene has CDR1 SGHRS and CDR2 YFSETQ. J lost 0 bases, V lost 0 bases, and 9 bases had no gene match. The CDR3 contains 18 residues. For the CDR3, the DNA is TGCGCCAGCAGCTTGGAGCCACAGGGGCCAGGTAGCAATCAGCCCCAGCATTTT. Amino acid sequence: CASSLEPQGPGSNQPQHF.

The rearrangement links TRBV6-1 to TRBJ2-1; 9 bases fit TRBD2. Germline CDR1 MNHNS, CDR2 SASEGT. Trimming at V came to 4 bases and at J to 8 bases, leaving 9 bases not matched to a gene. This CDR3 spans 15 amino acids. CDR3 amino acids: CASSGGTSLLDEQFF. The CDR3 region has the DNA TGTGCCAGCAGTGGGGGGACTAGCTTACTCGATGAGCAGTTCTTC.

The chain combines TRBV15 with TRBJ2-5; D ambiguous. V gave up 0 bases and J gave up 0 bases, with 8 bases separating them. The CDR3 has 15 residues. Germline assignment: CDR1 LNHNV and CDR2 YYDKDF (reference sequence). CDR3 loop: CATSRDRTYQETQYF. CDR3 in DNA: TGTGCCACCAGCAGAGATCGAACTTACCAAGAGACCCAGTACTTC.

The gene calls are TRBV7-6 and TRBJ2-5; 14 positions match TRBD2. This CDR3 has 16 amino acids. CDR1 SGHVS and CDR2 FNYEAQ come from the germline V gene. The J segment lost 5 bases and the V segment lost 0 bases, leaving 2 bases of the junction unmatched. This CDR3 reads CASSLARTSGGETQYF. DNA of the CDR3: TGTGCCAGCAGCTTAGCGAGGACTAGCGGGGGGGAGACCCAGTACTTC.

In its sample, this clone was seen many times. The V call is TRBV5-4, the J call TRBJ2-1, with D perhaps TRBD2 (5 bases). V was trimmed by 4 bases and J by 0 bases, leaving 14 bases between them. CDR3 length: 16 residues. The V gene's germline CDR1 is SGHNT and CDR2 YYREEE (reference sequence). The CDR3 DNA follows: TGTGCCAGCAGCCCCCTGGAAGGGAGCTCCTACAATGAGCAGTTCTTC. This gives the protein CASSPLEGSSYNEQFF.

The genes are TRBV9 and TRBJ2-7; TRBD1 matches 7 bases. Germline V gene data show CDR1 as SGDLS and CDR2 as YYNGEE. J lost 5 bases, V lost 1 base, and 6 bases had no gene match. This CDR3 contains 14 residues. The CDR3 here is CASSVTGVGNEQYF. Here the CDR3 DNA reads TGTGCCAGCAGCGTAACAGGGGTGGGCAACGAGCAGTACTTC.

V is TRBV12-5 and J is TRBJ2-3; 8 bases are shared with TRBD1. V shed 6 bases and J 3 bases; nucleotides not matched to a gene: 20. The CDR3 sequence is 19 residues long. Germline V gives CDR1 LGHNT, CDR2 FRNRAP. In nucleotides, the CDR3 is TGTGCTAGTGGATCGGACAGGGCCGGGCGGGGACCTACTACAGATACGCAGTATTTT. Encoded protein: CASGSDRAGRGPTTDTQYF.

This clone was counted a few times. V gene TRBV10-3 combines with J gene TRBJ2-7; the D is unclear. Per germline, CDR1 ENHRY and CDR2 SYGVKD. The CDR3 contains 12 residues. V was shortened by 3 bases and J by 4 bases, with 7 bases between the two germline ends. The CDR3 coding sequence is TGTGCCATCAGTGAAAAAGCTTACGAGCAGTACTTC. This gives the protein CAISEKAYEQYF.

This chain links TRBV27 with TRBJ2-3; D might be TRBD2 (6 bases). Germline lookup yields CDR1 MNHEY and CDR2 SMNVEV (reference sequence). This CDR3 comprises 18 residues. Deletions cut 5 bases from V and 0 bases from J, with 21 bases between. In nucleotides, the CDR3 is TGTGCCAGCAGTCCCCTTCCTGGGGGGTACCCTAGCACAGATACGCAGTATTTT. Protein: CASSPLPGGYPSTDTQYF.

The chain couples TRBV6-5 to TRBJ2-7, with 7 bases that match TRBD1. Germline V gene lookup returns CDR1 MNHEY and CDR2 SVGAGI. The CDR3 spans 13 residues. Trimming removed 4 bases from V and 9 bases from J; junction bases left unmatched: 9. The CDR3 nucleotides are TGTGCCAGCAGTTCCGGGACAGTTTTTGGGCAGTACTTC. Protein product: CASSSGTVFGQYF.

In this sample, this clone turned up once. The chain uses TRBV18 and TRBJ2-4; D perhaps matches TRBD2 (5 bases). V was trimmed by 3 bases and J by 0 bases, leaving 12 bases between them. The CDR3 loop spans 16 amino acids. Germline-derived CDR1 and CDR2 are KGHSH and LQKENI. Here the CDR3 DNA reads TGTGCCAGCTCACCGGGTGGGAGACTAGCCAAAAACATTCAGTACTTC. Amino acids: CASSPGGRLAKNIQYF. Combining the CDR3 with reference TRBV18 and TRBJ2-4 gives the whole variable domain NAGVMQNPRHLVRRRGQEARLRCSPMKGHSHVYWYRQLPEEGLKFMVYLQKENIIDESGMPKERFSAEFPKEGPSILRIQQVVRGDSAAYFCASSPGGRLAKNIQYFGAGTRLSVL.

This chain links TRBV6-5 with TRBJ2-7; D is unresolved. Germline CDR1 MNHEY, CDR2 SVGAGI. V was shortened by 5 bases and J by 2 bases, with 10 bases between the two germline ends. This CDR3 comprises 13 residues. The CDR3 nucleotides read TGTGCCAGCAGTCGAATTAGTACCTACGAGCAGTACTTC. Translated, it gives CASSRISTYEQYF.

The CDR3 coding sequence is TGTGCCAGTAGTATAGGGTGGTCCCAGGGCGGCGGGAACACTGAAGCTTTCTTT. Translation gives CASSIGWSQGGGNTEAFF. The chain couples TRBV19 to TRBJ1-1, with D possibly TRBD1 on 5 matching bases. CDR3 length: 18 amino acids. The V end was cut by 1 base, the J end by 1 base, with 19 bases between. The germline V gene has CDR1 LNHDA and CDR2 SQIVND (reference sequence).

This clone was seen just once. The rearrangement links TRBV6-5 to TRBJ1-3; no clear D. In germline, CDR1 is MNHEY, CDR2 SVGAGI. CDR3 size: 16 residues. The V end was cut by 0 bases, the J end by 0 bases, with 9 bases between. The CDR3 region has the DNA TGTGCCAGCAGTTACTCTACTCGGGGCTCTGGAAACACCATATATTTT. It specifies CASSYSTRGSGNTIYF.

This rearrangement joins TRBV2 to TRBJ2-5; 9 positions agree with TRBD1. V was pared by 6 bases and J by 5 bases, with 7 bases of the junction left unmatched. The CDR3 has 14 residues. Germline assignment: CDR1 SNHLY and CDR2 FYNNEI. CDR3 nucleotide sequence: TGTGCCAGCAGGGACAGGGGATTCGGGGAGACCCAGTACTTC. Protein product: CASRDRGFGETQYF.

V is TRBV6-1 and J is TRBJ2-4; maybe TRBD2 (5 bases). Germline CDR1 reads MNHNS; CDR2 reads SASEGT. The CDR3 consists of 15 residues. V was shortened by 1 base and J by 8 bases, with 15 bases between the two germline ends. The CDR3: CASSEGTRGLYIQYF. The CDR3 DNA is TGTGCCAGCAGTGAAGGGACTCGTGGCTTATACATTCAGTACTTC.

The V call is TRBV18, the J call TRBJ1-1; the match to TRBD1 covers 8 bases. V was clipped by 0 bases and J by 2 bases; unmatched bases: 14. Germline V gene data show CDR1 as KGHSH and CDR2 as LQKENI. The CDR3 consists of 19 residues. CDR3 sequence (DNA): TGTGCCAGCTCACCACCACTTCGGCCAGGGGGCGCCGGAAACACTGAAGCTTTCTTT. Protein product: CASSPPLRPGGAGNTEAFF.